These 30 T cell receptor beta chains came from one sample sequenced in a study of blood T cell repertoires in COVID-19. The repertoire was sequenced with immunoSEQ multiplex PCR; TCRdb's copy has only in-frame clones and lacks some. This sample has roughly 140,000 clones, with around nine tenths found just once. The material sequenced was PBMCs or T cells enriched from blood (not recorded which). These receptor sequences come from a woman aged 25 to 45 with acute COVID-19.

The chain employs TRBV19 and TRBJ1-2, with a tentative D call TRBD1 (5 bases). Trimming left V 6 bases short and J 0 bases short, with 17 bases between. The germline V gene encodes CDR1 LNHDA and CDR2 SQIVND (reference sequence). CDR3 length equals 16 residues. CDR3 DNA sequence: TGTGCCAGTAGGTTGTTAGGCAGGGAAGCTAACTATGGCTACACCTTC. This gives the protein CASRLLGREANYGYTF.

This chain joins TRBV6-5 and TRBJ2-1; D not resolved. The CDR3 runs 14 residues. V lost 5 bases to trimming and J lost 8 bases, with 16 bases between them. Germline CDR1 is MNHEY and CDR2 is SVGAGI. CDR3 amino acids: CASSKTWPLYEQFF. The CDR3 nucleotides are TGTGCCAGCAGTAAGACTTGGCCGCTCTATGAGCAGTTCTTC.

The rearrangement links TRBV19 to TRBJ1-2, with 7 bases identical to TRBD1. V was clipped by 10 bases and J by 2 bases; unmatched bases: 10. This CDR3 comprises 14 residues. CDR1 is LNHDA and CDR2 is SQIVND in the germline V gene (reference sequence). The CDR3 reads CATEGAGPNYGYTF. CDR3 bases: TGTGCCACCGAGGGGGCAGGCCCGAACTATGGCTACACCTTC.

The chain's CDR3 is CASSSTLWQPQHF. The CDR3 DNA reads TGTGCCAGCAGCTCCACTCTCTGGCAGCCCCAGCATTTT. The chain employs TRBV7-2 and TRBJ1-5; D remains ambiguous. CDR3 length equals 13 residues. Germline V gives CDR1 SGHTA, CDR2 FQGNSA. Deletions cut 4 bases from V and 7 bases from J, with 11 bases between.

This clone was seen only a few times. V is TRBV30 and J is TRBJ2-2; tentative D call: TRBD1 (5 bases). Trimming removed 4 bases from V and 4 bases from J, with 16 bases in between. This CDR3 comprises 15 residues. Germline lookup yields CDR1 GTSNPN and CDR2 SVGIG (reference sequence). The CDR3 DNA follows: TGTGCCTGGACCCCCTCCCAGGGTGTCACCGGGGAGCTGTTTTTT. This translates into CAWTPSQGVTGELFF.

The CDR3 region has the DNA TGCAGCGTGGACGGACAGGGGGCATACGAGCAGTACTTC. This gives the protein CSVDGQGAYEQYF. The rearrangement uses TRBV29-1 and TRBJ2-7, with 11 nucleotides matching TRBD1. Germline trimming cut 6 bases from V and 4 bases from J; bases unmatched to any gene: 5. CDR1 and CDR2 from the germline V gene are SQVTM and ANQGSEA. CDR3 length equals 13 residues.

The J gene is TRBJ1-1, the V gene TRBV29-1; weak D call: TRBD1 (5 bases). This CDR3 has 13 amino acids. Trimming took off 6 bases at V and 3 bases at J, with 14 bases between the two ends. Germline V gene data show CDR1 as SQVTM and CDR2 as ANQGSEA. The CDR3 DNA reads TGCAGCGTCGGGACGGGAGCGGACACTGAAGCTTTCTTT. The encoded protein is CSVGTGADTEAFF.

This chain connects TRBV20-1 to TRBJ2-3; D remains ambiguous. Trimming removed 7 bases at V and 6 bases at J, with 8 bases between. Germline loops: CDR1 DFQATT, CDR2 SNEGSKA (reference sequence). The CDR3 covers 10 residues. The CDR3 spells CSGRADTQYF. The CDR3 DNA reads TGCAGTGGGAGAGCGGATACGCAGTATTTT.

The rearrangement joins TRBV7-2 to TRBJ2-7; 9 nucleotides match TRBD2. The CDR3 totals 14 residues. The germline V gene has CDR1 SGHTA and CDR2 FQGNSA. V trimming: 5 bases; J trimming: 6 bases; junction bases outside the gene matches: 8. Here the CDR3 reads CASSPHAGGLEQYF. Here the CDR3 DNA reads TGTGCCAGCAGCCCCCATGCGGGAGGGCTCGAGCAGTACTTC. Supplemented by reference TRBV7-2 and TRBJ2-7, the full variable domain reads GAGVSQSPSNKVTEKGKDVELRCDPISGHTALYWYRQSLGQGLEFLIYFQGNSAPDKSGLPSDRFSAERTGGSVSTLTIQRTQQEDSAVYLCASSPHAGGLEQYFGPGTRLTVT.

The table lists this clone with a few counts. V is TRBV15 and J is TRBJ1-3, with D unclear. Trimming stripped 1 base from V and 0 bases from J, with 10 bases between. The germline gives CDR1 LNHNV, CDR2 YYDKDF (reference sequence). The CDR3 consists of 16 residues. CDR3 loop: CATSRVVSLSGNTIYF. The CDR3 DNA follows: TGTGCCACCAGCAGAGTCGTCAGTCTCTCTGGAAACACCATATATTTT.

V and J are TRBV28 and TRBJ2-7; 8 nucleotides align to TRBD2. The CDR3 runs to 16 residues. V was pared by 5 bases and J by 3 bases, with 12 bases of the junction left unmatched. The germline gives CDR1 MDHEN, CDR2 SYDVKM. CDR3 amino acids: CASSPLGGRGVYEQYF. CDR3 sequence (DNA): TGTGCCAGCAGTCCCCTGGGGGGGCGGGGGGTCTACGAGCAGTACTTC. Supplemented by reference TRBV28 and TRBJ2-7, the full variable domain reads DVKVTQSSRYLVKRTGEKVFLECVQDMDHENMFWYRQDPGLGLRLIYFSYDVKMKEKGDIPEGYSVSREKKERFSLILESASTNQTSMYLCASSPLGGRGVYEQYFGPGTRLTVT.

CDR3 bases: TGTGCCAGCAGTTTAGGGGACAGCCTAAGCTCCTACAATGAGCAGTTCTTC. The encoded protein is CASSLGDSLSSYNEQFF. This sequence joins TRBV27 and TRBJ2-1; 7 nucleotides align to TRBD1. Unmatched junction bases numbered 7, after V lost 2 bases and J lost 0 bases. From germline, CDR1 is MNHEY and CDR2 SMNVEV (reference sequence). The CDR3 has 17 amino acids.

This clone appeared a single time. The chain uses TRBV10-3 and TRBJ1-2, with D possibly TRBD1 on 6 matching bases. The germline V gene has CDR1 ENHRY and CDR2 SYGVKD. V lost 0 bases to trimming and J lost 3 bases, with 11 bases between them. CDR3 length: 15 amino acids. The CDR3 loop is CAISESSGADYGYTF. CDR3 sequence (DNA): TGTGCCATCAGTGAGTCATCAGGGGCGGACTATGGCTACACCTTC.

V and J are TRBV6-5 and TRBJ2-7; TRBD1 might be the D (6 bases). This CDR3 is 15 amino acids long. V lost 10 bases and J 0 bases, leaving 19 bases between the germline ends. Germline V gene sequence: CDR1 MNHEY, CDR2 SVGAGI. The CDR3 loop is CATQTGTTSSYEQYF. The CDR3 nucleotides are TGTGCCACGCAGACAGGTACAACCAGCTCCTACGAGCAGTACTTC.

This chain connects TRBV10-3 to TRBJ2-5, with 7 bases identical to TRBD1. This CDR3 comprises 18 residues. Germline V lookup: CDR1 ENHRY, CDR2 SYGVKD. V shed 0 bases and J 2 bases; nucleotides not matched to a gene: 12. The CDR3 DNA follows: TGTGCCATCAGTGAGTCGACGGGCAGGGGGATTTATCAAGAGACCCAGTACTTC. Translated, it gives CAISESTGRGIYQETQYF.

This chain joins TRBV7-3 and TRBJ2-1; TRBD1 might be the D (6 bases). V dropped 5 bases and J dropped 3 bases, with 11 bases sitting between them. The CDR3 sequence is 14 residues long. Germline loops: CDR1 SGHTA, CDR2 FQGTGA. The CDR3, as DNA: TGTGCCAGCAGCCCTCAAGGGGGCTACAATGAGCAGTTCTTC. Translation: CASSPQGGYNEQFF.

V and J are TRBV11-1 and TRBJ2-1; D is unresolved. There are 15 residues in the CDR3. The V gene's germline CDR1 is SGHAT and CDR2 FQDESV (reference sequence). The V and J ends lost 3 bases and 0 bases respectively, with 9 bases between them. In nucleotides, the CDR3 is TGTGCCAGCAGCTTTGAAACTTCCTCCTACAATGAGCAGTTCTTC. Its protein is CASSFETSSYNEQFF.

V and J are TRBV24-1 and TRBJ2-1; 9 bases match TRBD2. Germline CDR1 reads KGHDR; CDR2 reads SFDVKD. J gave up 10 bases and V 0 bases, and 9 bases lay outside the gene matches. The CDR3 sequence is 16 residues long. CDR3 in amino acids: CATSDLAGGLAPEQFF. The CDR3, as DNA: TGTGCCACCAGTGATTTGGCCGGAGGACTAGCGCCCGAGCAGTTCTTC.

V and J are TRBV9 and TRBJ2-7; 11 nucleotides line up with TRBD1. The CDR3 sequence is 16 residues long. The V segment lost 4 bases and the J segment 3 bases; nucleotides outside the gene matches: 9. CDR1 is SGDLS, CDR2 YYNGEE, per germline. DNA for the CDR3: TGTGCCAGCAGCCCCGTTGGGGGACAGGGGGTCTACGAGCAGTACTTC. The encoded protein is CASSPVGGQGVYEQYF.

This chain's CDR3 is CASFRDSLSYF. The CDR3 coding sequence is TGTGCCAGCTTCCGGGACAGCTTGTCTTACTTC. V is TRBV2 and J is TRBJ2-7; 7 positions match TRBD1. Germline loops: CDR1 SNHLY, CDR2 FYNNEI. There are 11 residues in the CDR3. V trimming: 8 bases; J trimming: 13 bases; junction bases outside the gene matches: 11.

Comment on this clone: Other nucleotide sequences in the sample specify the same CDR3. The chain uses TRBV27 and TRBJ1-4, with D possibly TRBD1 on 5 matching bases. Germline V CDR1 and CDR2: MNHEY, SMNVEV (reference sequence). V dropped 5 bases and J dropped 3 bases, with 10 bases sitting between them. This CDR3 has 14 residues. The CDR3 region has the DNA TGTGCCAGCAGTCCCAGGGCTCCTAATGAAAAACTGTTTTTT. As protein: CASSPRAPNEKLFF. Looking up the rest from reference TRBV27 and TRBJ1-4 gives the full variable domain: EAQVTQNPRYLITVTGKKLTVTCSQNMNHEYMSWYRQDPGLGLRQIYYSMNVEVTDKGDVPEGYKVSRKEKRNFPLILESPSPNQTSLYFCASSPRAPNEKLFFGSGTQLSVL.

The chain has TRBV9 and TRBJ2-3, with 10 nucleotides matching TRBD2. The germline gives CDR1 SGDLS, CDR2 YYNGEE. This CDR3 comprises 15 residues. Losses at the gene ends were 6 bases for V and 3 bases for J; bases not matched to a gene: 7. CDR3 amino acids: CASNVKAGGTDTQYF. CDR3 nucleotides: TGTGCCAGCAACGTCAAAGCGGGAGGGACAGATACGCAGTATTTT. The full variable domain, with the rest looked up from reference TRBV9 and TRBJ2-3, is DSGVTQTPKHLITATGQRVTLRCSPRSGDLSVYWYQQSLDQGLQFLIQYYNGEERAKGNILERFSAQQFPDLHSELNLSSLELGDSALYFCASNVKAGGTDTQYFGPGTRLTVL.

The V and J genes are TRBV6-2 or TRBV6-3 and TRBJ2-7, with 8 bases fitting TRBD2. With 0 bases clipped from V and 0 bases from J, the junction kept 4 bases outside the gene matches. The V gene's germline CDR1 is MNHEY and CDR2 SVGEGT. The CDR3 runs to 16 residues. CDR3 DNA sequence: TGTGCCAGCAGTTACTCGATAGGGACTAGCTCCTACGAGCAGTACTTC. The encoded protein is CASSYSIGTSSYEQYF.

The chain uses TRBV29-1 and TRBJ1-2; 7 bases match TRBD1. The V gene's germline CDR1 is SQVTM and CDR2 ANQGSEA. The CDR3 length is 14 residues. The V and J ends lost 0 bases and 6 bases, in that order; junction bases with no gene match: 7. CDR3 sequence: CSVEDRPGGNGYTF. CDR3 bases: TGCAGCGTTGAAGATCGTCCAGGGGGAAATGGCTACACCTTC.

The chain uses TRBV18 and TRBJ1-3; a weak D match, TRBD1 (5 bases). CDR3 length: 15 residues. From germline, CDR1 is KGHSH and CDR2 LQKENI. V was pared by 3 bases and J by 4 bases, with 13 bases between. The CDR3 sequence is CASSPSGQGGNTIYF. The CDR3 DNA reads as TGTGCCAGCTCACCCTCAGGGCAGGGAGGAAACACCATATATTTT.

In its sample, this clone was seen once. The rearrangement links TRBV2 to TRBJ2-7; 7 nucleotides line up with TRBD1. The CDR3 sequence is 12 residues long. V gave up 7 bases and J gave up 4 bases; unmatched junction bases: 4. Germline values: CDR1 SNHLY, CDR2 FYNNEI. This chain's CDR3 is CASNPGGYEQYF. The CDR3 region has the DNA TGTGCCAGCAATCCAGGGGGTTACGAGCAGTACTTC.

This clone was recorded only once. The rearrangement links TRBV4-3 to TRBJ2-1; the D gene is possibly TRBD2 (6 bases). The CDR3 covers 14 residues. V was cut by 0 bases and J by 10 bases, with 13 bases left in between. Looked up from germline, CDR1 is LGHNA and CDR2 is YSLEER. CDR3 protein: CASSQDVGRREQFF. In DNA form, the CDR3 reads TGCGCCAGCAGCCAAGATGTCGGGAGAAGGGAGCAGTTCTTC.

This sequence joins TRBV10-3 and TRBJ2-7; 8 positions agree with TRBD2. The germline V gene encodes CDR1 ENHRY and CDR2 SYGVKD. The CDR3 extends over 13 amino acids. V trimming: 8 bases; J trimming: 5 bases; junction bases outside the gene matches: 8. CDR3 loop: CAIAQREMDEQYF. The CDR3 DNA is TGTGCCATCGCCCAGCGGGAGATGGACGAGCAGTACTTC.

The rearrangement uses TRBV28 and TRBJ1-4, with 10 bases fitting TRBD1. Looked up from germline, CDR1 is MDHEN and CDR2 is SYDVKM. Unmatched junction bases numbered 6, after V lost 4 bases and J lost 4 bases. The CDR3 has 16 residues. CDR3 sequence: CASSWDRGRYNEKLFF. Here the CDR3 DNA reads TGTGCCAGCAGTTGGGACAGGGGCCGATATAATGAAAAACTGTTTTTT.

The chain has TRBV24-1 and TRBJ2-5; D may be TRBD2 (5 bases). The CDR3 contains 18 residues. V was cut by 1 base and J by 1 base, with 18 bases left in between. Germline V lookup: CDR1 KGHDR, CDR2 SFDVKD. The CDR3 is CATSDLRGGPTIQETQYF. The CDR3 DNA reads TGTGCCACCAGTGATTTAAGAGGAGGACCAACGATCCAAGAGACCCAGTACTTC.